Presented here are 3 T cell receptor beta chains from one specimen sequenced in a study of shared clonotypes between healthy human individuals. CD45RO-negative, CCR7-positively selected cells formed the naive CD8 fraction, excluding terminally differentiated effector memory CD45RA+ cells. Libraries were prepared by immunoSEQ multiplex PCR; TCRdb keeps only in-frame clonotypes and omits some of them. Of approximately 2,200,000 clones in the sample, approximately 94% were seen once. The sample taken for sequencing was naive CD8+ T cells from PBMCs. The receptor set was obtained from a man between 18 and 35 years old in good health. Some clones in this sample may be carry-over from other donors' samples.

This chain joins TRBV21-1 and TRBJ1-3. TRBV21-1 is shown as a pseudogene. CDR3 size: 17 residues. The DNA for the CDR3 is TGTGCCAGCAGCAAAATGCGTAGCGGGACAGATGAAAACACCATATATTTT. This gives the protein CASSKMRSGTDENTIYF.

The chain couples TRBV15 to TRBJ2-7; 8 bases fit TRBD2. CDR1 and CDR2 from the germline V gene are LNHNV and YYDKDF (reference sequence). V dropped 4 bases and J dropped 4; count of bases not matched to a gene: 6. The CDR3 spans 14 residues. The CDR3 bases are TGTGCCACCAGCAACAGCGGGAGTATTTACGAGCAGTACTTC. Amino acid sequence: CATSNSGSIYEQYF.

V and J are TRBV5-1 and TRBJ1-5; 9 bases align to TRBD1. Trimming at V came to 4 bases and at J to 4 bases, leaving 6 bases not matched to a gene. The CDR3 covers 15 residues. CDR1 and CDR2 (germline): SGHRS, YFSETQ. This chain's CDR3 is CASSIGQGQNQPQHF. In DNA form, the CDR3 reads TGCGCCAGCAGCATCGGACAGGGGCAGAATCAGCCCCAGCATTTT. The variable domain in full, completed from reference TRBV5-1 and TRBJ1-5, reads KAGVTQTPRYLIKTRGQQVTLSCSPISGHRSVSWYQQTPGQGLQFLFEYFSETQRNKGNFPGRFSGRQFSNSRSEMNVSTLELGDSALYLCASSIGQGQNQPQHFGDGTRLSIL.